This entry is about one T cell receptor (beta chain). Its specificity is unknown. Germline CDR1 is MNHEY and CDR2 is SMNVEV (reference sequence). The CDR3 length is 15 residues. V was shortened by 10 bases and J by 0 bases, with 16 bases between the two germline ends. The PCR contained 60 Vbeta and 13 Jbeta primers. Here immunoSEQ multiplex PCR was the method, and the copy in TCRdb shows in-frame clones only, minus some. In all, the sample yields around 26,000 clones. The sample originates from a study of cytomegalovirus exposure and HLA in healthy donors. General observations from the study: A missense DCLRE1C variant was associated with V- and J-gene trimming of TCR beta chains in a later analysis, and an independent cohort replicated the association. Indistinguishable V segments, including TRBV6-2 and TRBV6-3, were excluded. Later on, an analysis tied 15,000 to 20,000 TCR beta sequences to HLA alleles at 0.05 false discovery rate. Researchers catalogued roughly 170 TCR beta chains as cytomegalovirus-associated.

V gene TRBV27 combines with J gene TRBJ2-1; a weak D match, TRBD2 (5 bases). Sequenced: PBMCs. The sequence came from a male donor in good health and CMV-seropositive. The DNA for the CDR3 is TGTGCCACCCGAATGGGGAGACGCTCCTACAATGAGCAGTTCTTC. It is translated as CATRMGRRSYNEQFF.